The rows below give T cell receptor beta chains drawn from one sample of a study of blood T cell repertoires in COVID-19. TCRdb's copy holds only in-frame clones and misses some; the assay was immunoSEQ multiplex PCR. The sample yields under 25,000 clones, over 75% seen once. Sequenced sample: peripheral blood. Receptor source: a human donor in a cohort sampled during active COVID-19. The donor label of this sample is uncertain. Both conserved end residues are part of each CDR3. The order of the fields is D gene, clone size, V gene, J gene, CDR3 DNA, CDR3 protein. The D gene is left open where the match is weak. The size field is filled for only some rows; it gives once, few, many or a size class.

>.|.|TRBV19|TRBJ2-3
TGTGCCAGTAGTATTCGCGGTTCCACAGATACGCAGTATTTT
CASSIRGSTDTQYF
>.|.|TRBV29-1|TRBJ2-7
TGCAGCGTTGTAGGGACAACAGCTACCTACGAGCAGTACTTC
CSVVGTTATYEQYF
>TRBD1|.|TRBV6-6|TRBJ2-7
TGTGCCAGCAGCCCACCCCCCTCACCGCTGACAGGGGGCCCCCAGCCTCACGAGCAGTACTTC
CASSPPPSPLTGGPQPHEQYF
>TRBD1|.|TRBV5-1|TRBJ1-2
TGCGCCAGCAGCTCTGGGACAGCTAACTATGGCTACACCTTC
CASSSGTANYGYTF
>TRBD2|.|TRBV2|TRBJ2-3
TGTGCCAGCAGAAGGACTAGCGGGACAGATACGCAGTATTTT
CASRRTSGTDTQYF
>.|.|TRBV19|TRBJ1-5
TGTGCCAGTAGTATAGCCAGGAATCAGCCCCAGCATTTT
CASSIARNQPQHF
>.|.|TRBV2|TRBJ2-5
TGTGCCAGCAGCAGAAATCCATGGGAGACCCAGTACTTC
CASSRNPWETQYF
>.|.|TRBV10-1|TRBJ2-1
TGCGCCAGCAGTGAATCACCCGGCTACAATGAGCAGTTCTTC
CASSESPGYNEQFF
>TRBD2|.|TRBV19|TRBJ2-3
TGTGCCAGTAGTCCCTGGGGAAGCGGGACCCCAGATACGCAGTATTTT
CASSPWGSGTPDTQYF
>.|.|TRBV5-4|TRBJ1-1
TGTGCCAGCAGCACCTCGCGAGGGCAGACTGAAGCTTTCTTT
CASSTSRGQTEAFF
>.|.|TRBV1|TRBJ2-3
TGCACCAGCAGCCAAGATCTAGAAGCGGCGAACACAGATACGCAGTATTTT
CTSSQDLEAANTDTQYF
>TRBD1|.|TRBV5-8|TRBJ1-1
TGTGCCAGCACCCACAGGGGGCAGTGGACTGAAGCTTTCTTT
CASTHRGQWTEAFF
>TRBD2|.|TRBV19|TRBJ2-1
TGTGCCAGTAGCCGGACTAGCGGGAGATTAATCAATGAGCAGTTCTTC
CASSRTSGRLINEQFF
>TRBD2|.|TRBV7-9|TRBJ2-5
TGTGCCAGCAGCTTAGAACTAGCGGCTCTATGGGGCGAGACCCAGTACTTC
CASSLELAALWGETQYF
>.|once|TRBV30|TRBJ1-1
TGTGCCTGGAGTGTACGGGTAGACACTGAAGCTTTCTTT
CAWSVRVDTEAFF
>TRBD1|.|TRBV28|TRBJ1-4
TGTGCTAGCAGGACAAACAGGGGGCGACCAACTAATGAAAAACTGTTTTTT
CASRTNRGRPTNEKLFF
>.|once|TRBV2|TRBJ1-1
TGTGCCAGCGCAGGAGACGGGGACACTGAAGCTTTCTTT
CASAGDGDTEAFF
>TRBD1|.|TRBV7-9|TRBJ2-2
TGTGCCAGCAGCCCCGGACAGGGTGACACCGGGGAGCTGTTTTTT
CASSPGQGDTGELFF
>.|.|TRBV27|TRBJ1-6
TGTGCCAGCAGTTTAGTGCGGGGGCGGAATTCACCCCTCCACTTT
CASSLVRGRNSPLHF
>TRBD1|.|TRBV5-6|TRBJ2-7
TGTGCCAGCAGCCGGGACAGCCCTATAGGACAGTACTTC
CASSRDSPIGQYF
>TRBD1|.|TRBV9|TRBJ1-1
TGTGCCAGCAGCGGAACCGGGACAGGGGGATCTCGAGCTTTCTTT
CASSGTGTGGSRAFF
>TRBD1|.|TRBV18|TRBJ1-5
TGTGCCAGCTCCGGGACAGGGCCCAATCAGCCCCAGCATTTT
CASSGTGPNQPQHF
>.|.|TRBV19|TRBJ2-1
TGTGCCAGTAGCTCCAGGTCCAGCTCCTACAATGAGCAGTTCTTC
CASSSRSSSYNEQFF
>.|.|TRBV19|TRBJ2-1
TGTGCCAGTAGTAGGGGGGGGGCTTACTACAATGAGCAGTTCTTC
CASSRGGAYYNEQFF
>TRBD1|once|TRBV29-1|TRBJ2-2
TGCAGCGTTCAACAGGGGTCTAACACCGGGGAGCTGTTTTTT
CSVQQGSNTGELFF
>.|.|TRBV21-1|TRBJ1-1
TGTGCCAGCAGTGCGAGGACAGGGGGCACTGAAGCTTTCTTT
CASSARTGGTEAFF
>TRBD1|once|TRBV12-5|TRBJ1-5
TGTGCTAGTGGTTTGAACTTGCAGGGGGCGGTCAATCAGCCCCAGCATTTT
CASGLNLQGAVNQPQHF
>.|.|TRBV27|TRBJ2-1
TGTGCCAGCAGTTTAACGGTATCCTACAATGAGCAGTTCTTC
CASSLTVSYNEQFF
>TRBD2|.|TRBV3-1/TRBV3-2|TRBJ2-1
TGTGCCAGCAGCCAAGGACCGGGACTAGAGAGGCTCTTC
CASSQGPGLERLF
>TRBD2|.|TRBV5-1|TRBJ2-5
TGCGCCAGCAGCTTGGCGCTAGCGGATCAAGAGACCCAGTACTTC
CASSLALADQETQYF
>.|.|TRBV12-3/TRBV12-4|TRBJ2-2
TGTGCCTTTCGTAGGGGGGGGACCGGGGAGCTGTTTTTT
CAFRRGGTGELFF
>TRBD2|once|TRBV30|TRBJ2-7
TGTGCCTGGAGGGGGACGACTAGCGGGAACTCCTACGAGCAGTACTTC
CAWRGTTSGNSYEQYF
>.|once|TRBV2|TRBJ2-3
TGTGCCAGCAGCGGAGCCCGCGGGGCGCAGTATTTT
CASSGARGAQYF
>.|.|TRBV6-5|TRBJ1-2
TGTGCCAGCAGGGTACCTACAGGGACTGGCTACACCTTC
CASRVPTGTGYTF
>.|.|TRBV7-8|TRBJ2-2
TGTGCCAGCAGCCCCCCGTCCGGGGAGCTGTTTTTT
CASSPPSGELFF
>.|.|TRBV10-3|TRBJ2-2
TGTGCCATCAGTGAGTCGGCACAGACAAACACCGGGGAGCTGTTTTTT
CAISESAQTNTGELFF
>TRBD1|.|TRBV18|TRBJ2-7
TGTGCCAGCTCACCACCGGGACAGGGGGACTACGAGCAGTACTTC
CASSPPGQGDYEQYF
>TRBD1|.|TRBV6-5|TRBJ2-5
TGTGCCAGCACCCGGGACAGGGGAGAGACCCAGTACTTC
CASTRDRGETQYF
>TRBD1|.|TRBV2|TRBJ1-5
TGTGCCAGCAGCCAGGGACAGGGCGGTCAGCCCCAGCATTTT
CASSQGQGGQPQHF